The 9 T cell receptor beta chains below were found in one sample sequenced in a study of T-cell reconstitution after alpha-beta-depleted transplantation in children (dated by TCRdb to 2016 to 2017). The label giving this sample's treatment or condition can be read as: allogeneic hematopoietic cell transplantation with graft depleted of TCRalphabeta T cells and CD19 B cells. Library preparation employed PCR. Sequencing used an Illumina HiSeq 2500. To normalize quantification of the TCRbeta repertoire, the TCR libraries were built with molecular barcoding that relied on unique molecular identifiers. TCRdb trimmed the raw reads at Q25, called clones with MiXCR and kept productive beta chains. CDR3 protein sequences are deduplicated, and each keeps its most common genes and DNA. The sample records 450,000 to 550,000 distinct CDR3 sequences, roughly 11% of which are singletons. The ten largest make up 12% to 15% of the sample.

Specimen: PBMCs, mostly from graft donor cells, collected 180 days after TCRalphabeta/CD19-depleted stem cell transplant. The receptors here all came from a female patient between 2 and 15 years old who had a stem cell transplant for aplastic anemia, so the T cells may come from the graft donor.

The chain employs TRBV5-1 and TRBJ2-2; 10 bases are a match to TRBD2. The CDR3 has 17 residues. Losses at the gene ends were 1 base for V and 1 base for J; bases not matched to a gene: 4. The germline V gene has CDR1 SGHRS and CDR2 YFSETQ. CDR3 bases: TGCGCCAGCAGCTTGAACTTAGCGGGGGGGAACACCGGGGAGCTGTTTTTT. It encodes CASSLNLAGGNTGELFF.

The genes are TRBV5-1 and TRBJ2-5, with 7 bases that match TRBD2. The CDR3 consists of 14 residues. With V trimmed by 4 bases and J by 5 bases, 8 bases remained unmatched. Germline CDR1 SGHRS, CDR2 YFSETQ. The CDR3 DNA is TGCGCCAGCAGCCTGGGGGGGTTCGAGGAGACCCAGTACTTC. Protein: CASSLGGFEETQYF.

In its sample, this clonotype was seen many times. The chain carries TRBV29-1 and TRBJ2-7; either TRBD1 or TRBD2 may supply D (6 bases each). CDR3 length: 12 amino acids. Trimming took off 7 bases at V and 4 bases at J, with 14 bases between the two ends. Germline CDR1 SQVTM, CDR2 ANQGSEA. The CDR3 DNA is TGCAGCGCCCGGGGGCAGGGTTACGAGCAGTACTTC. Protein: CSARGQGYEQYF.

The sample holds a few counts of this clonotype. This rearrangement joins TRBV5-4 to TRBJ2-5; D is uncertain. Trimming removed 4 bases at V and 5 bases at J, with 12 bases between. CDR1 and CDR2 from the germline V gene are SGHNT and YYREEE (reference sequence). The CDR3 is 13 amino acids. CDR3 loop: CASSRTVLETQYF. The CDR3 DNA sequence: TGTGCCAGCAGCCGGACGGTTTTGGAGACCCAGTACTTC.

Concerning this clonotype itself: A junction boundary mismatches the germline segment, possibly from a read error. The chain couples TRBV6-1 to TRBJ2-7; 11 bases fit TRBD2. CDR3 length: 16 amino acids. Germline CDR1 and CDR2: MNHNS and SASEGT. The CDR3 sequence: CASSPSSGRSSYDQYF. In DNA form, the CDR3 reads TGTGCCAGCAGTCCCTCTAGCGGGAGGAGCTCCTACGACCAGTACTTC.

The CDR3 region has the DNA TGTGCCAGCAGCCCTCGGGGACAGGGACCCTACGAGCAGTACGTC. Amino acid sequence: CASSPRGQGPYEQYV. The chain employs TRBV12-3 or TRBV12-4 and TRBJ2-7; 9 bases map to TRBD1. The CDR3 totals 15 residues. With 6 bases clipped from V and 2 bases from J, the junction kept 8 bases outside the gene matches.

Only a few counts were recorded for this clonotype. J is TRBJ1-5 and V is TRBV4-2; TRBD1 matches 10 bases. Per germline, CDR1 LGHNA and CDR2 YNFKEQ. V lost 4 bases to trimming and J lost 3 bases; unmatched junction nucleotides: 12. This CDR3 comprises 18 residues. The CDR3 DNA is TGTGCCAGCAGCCGCTCCGGGACAGGGGTTGGAAACAATCAGCCCCAGCATTTT. It encodes CASSRSGTGVGNNQPQHF.

The chain recombines TRBV4-3 with TRBJ2-1, with 9 bases identical to TRBD2. This CDR3 spans 19 amino acids. The V gene's germline CDR1 is LGHNA and CDR2 YSLEER. V gave up 1 base and J gave up 2 bases; unmatched junction bases: 12. This chain's CDR3 is CASSQGEIAGVRTYNEQFF. The CDR3 coding sequence is TGCGCCAGCAGCCAAGGGGAGATAGCGGGAGTAAGGACCTACAATGAGCAGTTCTTC.

A few counts support this clonotype. The rearrangement links TRBV6-1 to TRBJ1-6; 7 bases map to TRBD1. The J segment lost 5 bases and the V segment lost 6 bases, leaving 7 bases of the junction unmatched. Germline V lookup: CDR1 MNHNS, CDR2 SASEGT. The CDR3 consists of 15 residues. Written as DNA, the CDR3 is TGTGCCAGCAGACGTGGGACAGCGAATAATTCACCCCTCCACTTT. Residues: CASRRGTANNSPLHF.